These 31 T cell receptor beta chains came from one sample sequenced in a study of graft-versus-host responses after intestinal transplantation. The antigens of these receptors remain unknown. TCRdb keeps only in-frame clones here, not all; method: immunoSEQ multiplex PCR. Here the sample spans more than 90,000 clones, around 92% being singletons. Sample: unstimulated CD8+ T cells sorted from spleen or lymph node cells, taken before transplant. These TCRs come from a human donor who was the organ donor for an intestinal transplant.

The chain couples TRBV10-1 to TRBJ1-5, with D perhaps matching TRBD1 (5 bases). This CDR3 has 13 residues. Germline CDR1 reads WNHNN; CDR2 reads SYGVQD (reference sequence). The DNA of the CDR3 is TGCGTCCCCGGACAAGGGATGGATCAGCCCCAGCATTTT. Translated, it gives CVPGQGMDQPQHF.

The chain joins TRBV4-2 to TRBJ2-5; no reliable D call. The CDR3 consists of 14 residues. The germline gives CDR1 LGHNA, CDR2 YNFKEQ. V lost 4 bases, J lost 2 bases, and 11 bases lay in between. The chain's CDR3 is CASSPHQRQETQYF. CDR3 DNA sequence: TGTGCCAGCAGCCCACACCAGAGACAAGAGACCCAGTACTTC.

This chain connects TRBV27 to TRBJ2-5; tentatively, D is TRBD1 (6 bases). Germline V gene data show CDR1 as MNHEY and CDR2 as SMNVEV (reference sequence). The CDR3 covers 15 residues. V was shortened by 5 bases and J by 0 bases, with 13 bases between the two germline ends. The CDR3 DNA follows: TGTGCCAGCAGTCAGGGGCCCTATCACCAAGAGACCCAGTACTTC. This translates into CASSQGPYHQETQYF.

Comments on this clone: The same CDR3 is also encoded by other DNA sequences in this sample. The gene calls are TRBV6-1 and TRBJ1-2, with a weak D call TRBD1 (5 bases). The length of the CDR3 is 15 residues. V lost 0 bases to trimming and J lost 4 bases, with 12 bases between them. CDR1 and CDR2 from the germline V gene are MNHNS and SASEGT. This chain's CDR3 is CASSEAVGGGYGYTF. The CDR3 DNA follows: TGTGCCAGCAGTGAAGCGGTGGGGGGGGGCTATGGCTACACCTTC.

This clone was detected once. Here the CDR3 reads CASSLLGTQETQYF. CDR3 DNA: TGTGCCAGCAGTTTATTGGGTACTCAAGAGACCCAGTACTTC. The chain carries TRBV27 and TRBJ2-5; D not resolved. The ends were cut back, 1 base at V and 2 bases at J, with 8 bases in the middle. The CDR3 totals 14 residues. Germline CDR1 and CDR2: MNHEY and SMNVEV (reference sequence).

The V and J genes are TRBV28 and TRBJ2-1, with 8 bases matching TRBD2. With V trimmed by 7 bases and J by 9 bases, 20 bases remained unmatched. The CDR3 length is 17 residues. The germline V gene encodes CDR1 MDHEN and CDR2 SYDVKM. The CDR3 loop reads CASTTERETGSLGEQFF. As DNA, the CDR3 is TGTGCCAGCACCACCGAGCGGGAGACCGGTAGTTTAGGTGAGCAGTTCTTC.

The V call is TRBV14, the J call TRBJ2-3; possible D gene TRBD1, 5 bases. The CDR3 totals 13 residues. Germline CDR1 SGHDN, CDR2 FVKESK. V was shortened by 0 bases and J by 7 bases, with 8 bases between the two germline ends. CDR3 loop: CASSQEDRYTQYF. CDR3 sequence (DNA): TGTGCCAGCAGCCAAGAAGACAGATATACGCAGTATTTT. The full variable domain, in which reference TRBV14 and TRBJ2-3 provide the parts outside the CDR3, is EAGVTQFPSHSVIEKGQTVTLRCDPISGHDNLYWYRRVMGKEIKFLLHFVKESKQDESGMPNNRFLAERTGGTYSTLKVQPAELEDSGVYFCASSQEDRYTQYFGPGTRLTVL.

The rearrangement joins TRBV7-2 to TRBJ2-2; the match to TRBD2 covers 12 bases. Looked up from germline, CDR1 is SGHTA and CDR2 is FQGNSA. The CDR3 has 19 residues. V was pared by 2 bases and J by 6 bases, with 13 bases of the junction left unmatched. The CDR3 spells CASSLFPLRLAGVPGELFF. DNA for the CDR3: TGTGCCAGCAGCTTATTCCCCCTCAGACTAGCGGGAGTGCCCGGGGAGCTGTTTTTT. Variable domain in full (rest from reference TRBV7-2 and TRBJ2-2): GAGVSQSPSNKVTEKGKDVELRCDPISGHTALYWYRQSLGQGLEFLIYFQGNSAPDKSGLPSDRFSAERTGGSVSTLTIQRTQQEDSAVYLCASSLFPLRLAGVPGELFFGEGSRLTVL.

This chain uses TRBV7-6 with TRBJ1-1; no definite D call. Trimming shortened V by 7 bases and J by 4 bases, and 13 bases separated the two germline ends. CDR3 length equals 13 residues. Germline assignment: CDR1 SGHVS and CDR2 FNYEAQ. The CDR3 sequence is CASKLSGGTEAFF. CDR3 DNA sequence: TGTGCCAGCAAACTTTCTGGCGGCACTGAAGCTTTCTTT.

V usage is TRBV25-1 and J usage is TRBJ1-1; 8 bases map to TRBD1. The CDR3 contains 11 residues. Looked up from germline, CDR1 is MGHDK and CDR2 is SYGVNS. V trimming: 7 bases; J trimming: 11 bases; junction bases outside the gene matches: 6. The CDR3 region has the DNA TGTGCCAGCACTACAGGGGGGGATGCTTTCTTT. The encoded protein is CASTTGGDAFF.

V gene TRBV6-5 combines with J gene TRBJ2-7; D not resolved. Trimming took off 4 bases at V and 4 bases at J, with 8 bases between the two ends. There are 12 residues in the CDR3. Germline V lookup: CDR1 MNHEY, CDR2 SVGAGI. The CDR3 coding sequence is TGTGCCAGCAGTTCCCTCTTTTACGAGCAGTACTTC. Its protein product is CASSSLFYEQYF.

The chain carries TRBV12-2 and TRBJ2-3. TRBV12-2 counts as a pseudogene. This CDR3 contains 16 residues. This chain's CDR3 is CASRLDLEAWADTQYF. The CDR3 DNA is TGTGCAAGTCGCTTAGACCTCGAGGCGTGGGCGGATACGCAGTATTTT.

This sequence joins TRBV6-5 and TRBJ2-5; a possible D gene is TRBD2 (6 bases). The CDR3 extends over 15 amino acids. Germline loops: CDR1 MNHEY, CDR2 SVGAGI. V was pared by 2 bases and J by 5 bases, with 15 bases between. In DNA, the CDR3 is TGTGCCAGCAGTTACACCTCGGGGGTTTTGGAGACCCAGTACTTC. Translating gives CASSYTSGVLETQYF.

The CDR3 protein is CASSQALMGERGYEQYF. CDR3 nucleotide sequence: TGCGCCAGCAGCCAAGCCCTCATGGGGGAGAGGGGCTACGAGCAGTACTTC. V gene TRBV4-3 combines with J gene TRBJ2-7; D may correspond to TRBD1 or TRBD2 (5 bases each). This CDR3 is 17 amino acids long. CDR1 and CDR2 (germline): LGHNA, YSLEER. V shed 1 base and J shed 3 bases, with 19 bases lying between them.

V usage is TRBV9 and J usage is TRBJ2-5, with a weak D call TRBD2 (6 bases). Trimming stripped 0 bases from V and 1 base from J, with 16 bases between. The CDR3 has 17 residues. CDR1 and CDR2 (germline): SGDLS, YYNGEE. The DNA for the CDR3 is TGTGCCAGCAGCGTAGACGCTACACGGGGGTCCCAAGAGACCCAGTACTTC. This codes for CASSVDATRGSQETQYF.

CDR3 protein: CASSQDLGLAGAQRNEQFF. The CDR3 DNA sequence: TGCGCCAGCAGCCAAGATCTCGGGCTAGCGGGAGCCCAGAGGAATGAGCAGTTCTTC. This chain links TRBV4-3 with TRBJ2-1, with TRBD2 matching 10 bases. V dropped 0 bases and J dropped 7; count of bases not matched to a gene: 15. Germline CDR1 reads LGHNA; CDR2 reads YSLEER. This CDR3 is 19 amino acids long.

The rearrangement uses TRBV2 and TRBJ2-1, with D possibly matching TRBD2 (6 bases). This CDR3 region has 13 residues. Looked up from germline, CDR1 is SNHLY and CDR2 is FYNNEI. The V gene lost 6 bases and the J gene lost 3 bases, with 9 bases spanning the gap. CDR3 residues: CASRATSYNEQFF. CDR3 nucleotide sequence: TGTGCCAGCAGAGCGACTAGCTACAATGAGCAGTTCTTC.

Only a few counts were recorded for this clone. The genes are TRBV30 and TRBJ2-7; D remains unclear. CDR3 length: 11 residues. CDR1 GTSNPN and CDR2 SVGIG come from the germline V gene (reference sequence). Trimming removed 3 bases at V and 0 bases at J, with 3 bases between. The DNA for the CDR3 is TGTGCCTGGAGGTCCTCCTACGAGCAGTACTTC. This sequence encodes CAWRSSYEQYF.

The rearrangement uses TRBV10-3 and TRBJ1-5, with unresolved D. V gave up 0 bases and J gave up 4 bases, with 22 bases separating them. Germline lookup yields CDR1 ENHRY and CDR2 SYGVKD. The CDR3 totals 19 residues. As DNA, the CDR3 is TGTGCCATCAGTGAGTCGTTGAGAAAAAACAGCGGTTGGAATCAGCCCCAGCATTTT. Translation: CAISESLRKNSGWNQPQHF.

V usage is TRBV7-9 and J usage is TRBJ2-3; D call uncertain. V shed 3 bases and J shed 0 bases, with 10 bases lying between them. This CDR3 spans 15 amino acids. Germline loops: CDR1 SEHNR, CDR2 FQNEAQ (reference sequence). CDR3 sequence: CASSFRVDSTDTQYF. The CDR3 DNA is TGTGCCAGCAGCTTTAGGGTAGACAGCACAGATACGCAGTATTTT.

The rearrangement joins TRBV2 to TRBJ2-3; D is uncertain. Germline V gives CDR1 SNHLY, CDR2 FYNNEI. The CDR3 runs 14 residues. V was cut by 6 bases and J by 3 bases, with 13 bases left in between. This chain's CDR3 is CASSAEGQTDTQYF. The CDR3 DNA sequence: TGTGCCAGCAGCGCGGAAGGTCAAACAGATACGCAGTATTTT.

The V call is TRBV7-2, the J call TRBJ2-1, with 14 bases aligning to TRBD2. Germline CDR1 is SGHTA and CDR2 is FQGNSA. The CDR3 is 17 amino acids. Germline trimming cut 2 bases from V and 7 bases from J; bases unmatched to any gene: 7. The CDR3 nucleotides are TGTGCCAGCAGCTTACCCCGACTAGCGGGAGGGAGGAATGAGCAGTTCTTC. Translation gives CASSLPRLAGGRNEQFF.

The CDR3 here is CASSPLAGGYNEQFF. The CDR3 region has the DNA TGTGCCAGCAGTCCTCTAGCGGGCGGTTACAATGAGCAGTTCTTC. The chain carries TRBV27 and TRBJ2-1; 8 nucleotides match TRBD2. Germline-derived CDR1 and CDR2 are MNHEY and SMNVEV (reference sequence). Trimming took 5 bases from V and 4 from J; bases not matched to a gene: 7. The CDR3 has 15 amino acids.

The chain is built from TRBV27 and TRBJ2-7; D ambiguous. Trimming pared 6 bases from V and 0 bases from J, leaving 9 bases between. This CDR3 contains 13 residues. Germline CDR1 MNHEY, CDR2 SMNVEV (reference sequence). The CDR3, as DNA: TGTGCCAGCAGCTCGAGACACTCCTACGAGCAGTACTTC. Protein product: CASSSRHSYEQYF.

The V and J genes are TRBV19 and TRBJ1-1; D remains ambiguous. CDR3 length: 13 residues. CDR1 and CDR2 from the germline V gene are LNHDA and SQIVND (reference sequence). The V end was cut by 4 bases, the J end by 0 bases, with 6 bases between. The CDR3 is CASSNGVNTEAFF. The CDR3 DNA reads TGTGCCAGTAGTAACGGAGTGAACACTGAAGCTTTCTTT.

The chain uses TRBV27 and TRBJ2-7, with D hard to call. Looked up from germline, CDR1 is MNHEY and CDR2 is SMNVEV (reference sequence). The CDR3 runs to 15 residues. Trimming removed 3 bases from V and 1 base from J, with 13 bases in between. The CDR3 DNA sequence: TGTGCCAGCAGTTTGAGTAGGGCCCGTTCCTACGAGCAGTACTTC. The encoded protein is CASSLSRARSYEQYF.

The chain recombines TRBV27 with TRBJ2-7; possibly TRBD2 for D (5 bases). V gave up 5 bases and J gave up 5 bases, with 16 bases separating them. This CDR3 has 14 residues. The V gene's germline CDR1 is MNHEY and CDR2 SMNVEV (reference sequence). The CDR3 spells CASSTGKAFHEQYF. CDR3 sequence (DNA): TGTGCCAGCAGTACGGGGAAAGCGTTTCACGAGCAGTACTTC.

V gene TRBV19 combines with J gene TRBJ2-5; D remains ambiguous. The V and J ends lost 3 bases and 4 bases respectively, with 3 bases between them. There are 11 residues in the CDR3. From germline, CDR1 is LNHDA and CDR2 SQIVND (reference sequence). CDR3 protein: CASSIPETQYF. In DNA form, the CDR3 reads TGTGCCAGTAGTATCCCAGAGACCCAGTACTTC.

The rearrangement uses TRBV19 and TRBJ2-7; 10 nucleotides match TRBD2. The CDR3 contains 16 residues. Per germline, CDR1 LNHDA and CDR2 SQIVND (reference sequence). Trimming took 5 bases from V and 1 from J; bases not matched to a gene: 8. The CDR3 spells CASSAPTSGYSYEQYF. The CDR3 DNA is TGTGCCAGTAGTGCACCGACTAGCGGGTATTCCTACGAGCAGTACTTC.

This clone was observed once. This chain links TRBV6-1 with TRBJ2-5; TRBD2 matches 8 bases. This CDR3 is 16 amino acids long. The V and J ends lost 3 bases and 5 bases, in that order; junction bases with no gene match: 11. Germline CDR1 is MNHNS and CDR2 is SASEGT. CDR3 bases: TGTGCCAGCAGTGAGCGGGGTATAGCGGGATGGGAGACCCAGTACTTC. The encoded protein is CASSERGIAGWETQYF.

This clone has more than one count but fewer than ten. The CDR3 region has the DNA TGTGCCAGTAGTGCTCGCGATAACTATGGCTACACCTTC. Its translation: CASSARDNYGYTF. The gene calls are TRBV19 and TRBJ1-2; unclear D gene. The V gene's germline CDR1 is LNHDA and CDR2 SQIVND (reference sequence). V was pared by 5 bases and J by 1 base, with 8 bases between. The CDR3 has 13 residues.